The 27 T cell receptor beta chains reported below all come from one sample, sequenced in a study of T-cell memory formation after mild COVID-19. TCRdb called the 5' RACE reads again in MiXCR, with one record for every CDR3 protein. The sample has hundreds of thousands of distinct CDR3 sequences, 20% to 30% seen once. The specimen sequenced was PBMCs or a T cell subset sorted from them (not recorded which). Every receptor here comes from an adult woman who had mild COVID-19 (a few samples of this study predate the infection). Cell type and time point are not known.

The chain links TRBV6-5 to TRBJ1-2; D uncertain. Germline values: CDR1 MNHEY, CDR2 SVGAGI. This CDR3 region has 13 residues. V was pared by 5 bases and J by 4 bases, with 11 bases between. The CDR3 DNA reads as TGTGCCAGCAGTGAGACGGTCCGCTATGGCTACACCTTC. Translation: CASSETVRYGYTF.

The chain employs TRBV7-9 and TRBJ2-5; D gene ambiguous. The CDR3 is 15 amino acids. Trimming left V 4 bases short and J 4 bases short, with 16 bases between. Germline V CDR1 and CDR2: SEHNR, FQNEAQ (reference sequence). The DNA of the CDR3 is TGTGCCAGCAGCTCGCGGAGTGGGTCCAGAGAGACCCAGTACTTC. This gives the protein CASSSRSGSRETQYF.

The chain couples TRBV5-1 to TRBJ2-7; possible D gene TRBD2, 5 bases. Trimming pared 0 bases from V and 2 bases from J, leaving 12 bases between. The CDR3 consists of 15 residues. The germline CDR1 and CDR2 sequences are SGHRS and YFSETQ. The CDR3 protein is CASSLGGGMTYEQYV. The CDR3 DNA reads TGCGCCAGCAGCTTGGGCGGAGGAATGACCTACGAGCAGTACGTC.

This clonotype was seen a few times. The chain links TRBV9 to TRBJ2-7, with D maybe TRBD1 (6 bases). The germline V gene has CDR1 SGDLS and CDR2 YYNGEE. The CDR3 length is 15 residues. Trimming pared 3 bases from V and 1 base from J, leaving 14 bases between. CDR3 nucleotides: TGTGCCAGCAGCGAAACCGGACAGCCTTCCTACGAGCAGTACTTC. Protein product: CASSETGQPSYEQYF.

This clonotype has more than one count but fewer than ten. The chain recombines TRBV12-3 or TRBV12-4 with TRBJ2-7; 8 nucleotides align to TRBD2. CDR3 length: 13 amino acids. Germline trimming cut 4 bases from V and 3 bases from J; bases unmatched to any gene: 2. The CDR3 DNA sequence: TGTGCCAGCAGTTGGAGCGGGAGCTACGAGCAGTACTTC. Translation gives CASSWSGSYEQYF.

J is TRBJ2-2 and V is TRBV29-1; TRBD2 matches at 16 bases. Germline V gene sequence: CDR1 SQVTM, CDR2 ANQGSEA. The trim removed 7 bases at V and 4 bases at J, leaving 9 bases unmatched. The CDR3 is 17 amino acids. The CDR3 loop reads CSAGTSGRVGGTGELFF. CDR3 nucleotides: TGCAGCGCTGGGACTAGCGGGAGGGTCGGTGGCACCGGGGAGCTGTTTTTT.

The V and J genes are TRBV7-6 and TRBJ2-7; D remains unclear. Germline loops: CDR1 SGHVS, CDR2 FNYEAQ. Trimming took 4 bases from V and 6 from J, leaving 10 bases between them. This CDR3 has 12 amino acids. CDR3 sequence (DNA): TGTGCCAGCAGCTCGGCCCGCCGCGAGCAGTACTTC. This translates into CASSSARREQYF.

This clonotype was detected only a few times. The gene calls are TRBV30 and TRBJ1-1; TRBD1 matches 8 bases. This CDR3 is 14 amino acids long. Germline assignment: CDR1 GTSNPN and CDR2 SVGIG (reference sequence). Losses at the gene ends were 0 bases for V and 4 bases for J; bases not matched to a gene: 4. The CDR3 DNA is TGTGCCTGGAGTGTACAGGGGGAGGTCACTGAAGCTTTCTTT. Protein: CAWSVQGEVTEAFF.

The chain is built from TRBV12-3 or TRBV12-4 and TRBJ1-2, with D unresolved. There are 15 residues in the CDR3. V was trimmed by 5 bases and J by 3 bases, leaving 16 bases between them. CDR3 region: CASSARFGRDYGYTF. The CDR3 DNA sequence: TGTGCCAGCAGTGCCCGCTTTGGGAGGGACTATGGCTACACCTTC.

CDR3 residues: CASSSRENEQFF. CDR3 nucleotides: TGTGCCAGCTCCTCCCGGGAGAATGAGCAGTTCTTC. The chain combines TRBV18 with TRBJ2-1, with D tentatively TRBD2 (6 bases). Deletions cut 6 bases from V and 7 bases from J, with 10 bases between. The germline V gene has CDR1 KGHSH and CDR2 LQKENI. This CDR3 comprises 12 residues.

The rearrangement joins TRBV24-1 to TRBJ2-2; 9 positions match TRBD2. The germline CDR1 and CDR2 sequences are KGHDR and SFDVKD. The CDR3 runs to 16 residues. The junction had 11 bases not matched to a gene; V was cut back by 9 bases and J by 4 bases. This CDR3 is CATDRASGIPTGELFF. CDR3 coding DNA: TGTGCCACCGACCGGGCTAGCGGGATCCCCACCGGGGAGCTGTTTTTT.

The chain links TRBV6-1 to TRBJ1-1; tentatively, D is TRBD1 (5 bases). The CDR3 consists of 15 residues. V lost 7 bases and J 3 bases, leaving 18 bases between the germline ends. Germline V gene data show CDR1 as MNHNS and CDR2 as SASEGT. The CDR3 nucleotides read TGTGCCAGCAATGGGGGGTGGACGGGTGACACTGAAGCTTTCTTT. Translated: CASNGGWTGDTEAFF.

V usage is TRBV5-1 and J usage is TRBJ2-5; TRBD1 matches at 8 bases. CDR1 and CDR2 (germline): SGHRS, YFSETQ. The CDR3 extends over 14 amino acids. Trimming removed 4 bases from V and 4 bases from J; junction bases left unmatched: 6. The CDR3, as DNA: TGCGCCAGCAGCAATGTGCAGGGGGCAGAGACCCAGTACTTC. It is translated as CASSNVQGAETQYF. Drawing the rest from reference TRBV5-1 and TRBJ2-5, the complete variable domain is KAGVTQTPRYLIKTRGQQVTLSCSPISGHRSVSWYQQTPGQGLQFLFEYFSETQRNKGNFPGRFSGRQFSNSRSEMNVSTLELGDSALYLCASSNVQGAETQYFGPGTRLLVL.

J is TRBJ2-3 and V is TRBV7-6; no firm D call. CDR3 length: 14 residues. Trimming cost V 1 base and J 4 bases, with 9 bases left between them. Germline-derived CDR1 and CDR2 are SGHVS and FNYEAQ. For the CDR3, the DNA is TGTGCCAGCAGCTTAGAGCCCCACGCAGATACGCAGTATTTT. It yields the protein CASSLEPHADTQYF.

The CDR3 DNA is TGTGCCAGCAGCTTGGGCGCAGGGGAGTATCAGCCCCAGCATTTT. The encoded protein is CASSLGAGEYQPQHF. The chain carries TRBV5-8 and TRBJ1-5; weak D call: TRBD1 (6 bases). V dropped 0 bases and J dropped 5 bases, with 12 bases sitting between them. Germline V gene sequence: CDR1 SGHTS, CDR2 YDEGEE. The CDR3 loop spans 15 amino acids.

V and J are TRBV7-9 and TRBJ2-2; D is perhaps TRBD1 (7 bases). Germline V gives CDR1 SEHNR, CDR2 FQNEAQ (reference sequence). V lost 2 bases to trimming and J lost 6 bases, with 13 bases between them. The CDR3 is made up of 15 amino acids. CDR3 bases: TGTGCCAGCAGCTTACGCAGGGGGGACGCCGGGGAGCTGTTTTTT. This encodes CASSLRRGDAGELFF.

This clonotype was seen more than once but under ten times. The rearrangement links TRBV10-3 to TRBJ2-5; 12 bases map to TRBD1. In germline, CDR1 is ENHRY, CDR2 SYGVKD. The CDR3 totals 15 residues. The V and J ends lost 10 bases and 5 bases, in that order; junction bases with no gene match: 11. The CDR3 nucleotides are TGTGCCAACTCACCGGGACAGGGGGCGAGTGAGACCCAGTACTTC. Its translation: CANSPGQGASETQYF.

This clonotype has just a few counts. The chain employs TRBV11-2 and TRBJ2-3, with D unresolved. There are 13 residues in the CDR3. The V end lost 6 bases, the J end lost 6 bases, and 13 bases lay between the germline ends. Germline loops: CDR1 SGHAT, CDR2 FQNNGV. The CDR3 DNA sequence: TGTGCCAGCAGGGAGACGCCCACCGATACGCAGTATTTT. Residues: CASRETPTDTQYF.

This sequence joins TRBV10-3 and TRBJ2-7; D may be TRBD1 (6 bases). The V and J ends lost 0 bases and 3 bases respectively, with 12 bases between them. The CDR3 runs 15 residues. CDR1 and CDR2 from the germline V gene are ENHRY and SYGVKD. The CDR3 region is CAISESTTGSYEQYF. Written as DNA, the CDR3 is TGTGCCATCAGTGAGTCGACCACAGGGAGCTACGAGCAGTACTTC.

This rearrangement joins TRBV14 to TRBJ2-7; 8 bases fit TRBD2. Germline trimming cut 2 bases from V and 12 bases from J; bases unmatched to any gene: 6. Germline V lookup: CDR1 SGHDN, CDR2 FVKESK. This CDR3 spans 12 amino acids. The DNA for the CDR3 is TGTGCCAGCAGCCAAAGTAGCGGGACGGGGTACTTC. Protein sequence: CASSQSSGTGYF.

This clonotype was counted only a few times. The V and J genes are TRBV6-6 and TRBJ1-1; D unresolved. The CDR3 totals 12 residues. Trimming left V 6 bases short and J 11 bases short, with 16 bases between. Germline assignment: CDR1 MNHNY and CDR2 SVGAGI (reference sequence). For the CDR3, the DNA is TGTGCCAGCAGCCCGAGGGCCCCGGGGGCTTTCTTT. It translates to CASSPRAPGAFF.

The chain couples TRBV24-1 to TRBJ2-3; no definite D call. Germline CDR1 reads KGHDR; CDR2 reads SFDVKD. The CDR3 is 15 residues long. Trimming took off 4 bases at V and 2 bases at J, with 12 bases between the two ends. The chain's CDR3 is CATSDPRRVTDTQYF. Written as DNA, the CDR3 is TGTGCCACCAGTGACCCAAGAAGAGTCACAGATACGCAGTATTTT.

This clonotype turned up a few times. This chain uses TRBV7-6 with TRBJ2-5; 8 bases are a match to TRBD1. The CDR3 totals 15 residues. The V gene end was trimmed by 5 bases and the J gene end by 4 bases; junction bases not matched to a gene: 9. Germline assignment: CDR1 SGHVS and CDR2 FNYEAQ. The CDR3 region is CASSQDRGDRETQYF. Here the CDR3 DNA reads TGTGCCAGCAGCCAAGACAGGGGAGATCGAGAGACCCAGTACTTC.

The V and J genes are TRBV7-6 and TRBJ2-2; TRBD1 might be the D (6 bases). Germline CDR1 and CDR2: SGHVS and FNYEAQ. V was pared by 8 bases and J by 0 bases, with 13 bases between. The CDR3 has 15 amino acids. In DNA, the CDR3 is TGTGCCAGCTCCTGGGACAAGTCGAACACCGGGGAGCTGTTTTTT. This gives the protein CASSWDKSNTGELFF.

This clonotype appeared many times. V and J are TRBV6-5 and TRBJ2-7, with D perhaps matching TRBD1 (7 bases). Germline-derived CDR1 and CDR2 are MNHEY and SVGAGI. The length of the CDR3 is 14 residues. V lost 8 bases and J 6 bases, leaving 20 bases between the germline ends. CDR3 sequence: CASGTEGALGEQYF. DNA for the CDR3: TGTGCCAGCGGTACGGAGGGGGCGCTGGGCGAGCAGTACTTC.

The CDR3 bases are TGTGCCACCAGTGTGGGGCCCCGCAATGAGCAGTTCTTC. This sequence encodes CATSVGPRNEQFF. V and J are TRBV24-1 and TRBJ2-1; a weak D match, TRBD1 (5 bases). The CDR3 covers 13 residues. Germline CDR1 reads KGHDR; CDR2 reads SFDVKD. Trimming left V 5 bases short and J 6 bases short, with 10 bases between.

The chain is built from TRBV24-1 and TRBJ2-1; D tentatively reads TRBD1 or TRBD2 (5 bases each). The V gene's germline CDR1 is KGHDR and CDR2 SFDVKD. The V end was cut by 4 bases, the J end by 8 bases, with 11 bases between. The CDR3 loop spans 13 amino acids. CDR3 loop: CATSEFGDDEQFF. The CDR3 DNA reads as TGTGCCACCAGTGAGTTTGGGGACGATGAGCAGTTCTTC.